The rows below give T cell receptor beta chains drawn from one sample of a study of T cells in Graves' hyperthyroidism and ophthalmopathy. TCRdb used MiXCR to reprocess the multiplex PCR reads, holding one entry per CDR3 protein. The data show roughly 250,000 distinct CDR3 sequences, around 20% seen once. The sequenced material came from blood. The origin of the receptors is a man in his thirties or forties with Graves' ophthalmopathy. Both conserved end residues are part of each CDR3. The D gene is left open where the match is weak. Rows give clone size only sometimes, using once, few, many, or a class for an expanded clone.

clone size	V gene	J gene	D gene	CDR3 protein	CDR3 DNA
many	TRBV6-6	TRBJ1-1	TRBD1	CASSYGTGIMNTEAFF	TGTGCCAGCAGTTACGGGACAGGAATCATGAACACTGAAGCTTTCTTT
many	TRBV18	TRBJ1-4	NA	CASSPDREKLFF	TGTGCCAGCTCACCAGATCGGGAGAAACTGTTTTTT
many	TRBV5-1	TRBJ1-1	TRBD1	CASSTGTANTEAFF	TGCGCCAGCAGCACCGGGACAGCGAACACTGAAGCTTTCTTT
few	TRBV29-1	TRBJ1-2	TRBD1	CSALGGGSYGYTF	TGCAGCGCTCTCGGAGGGGGCAGCTATGGCTACACCTTC
many	TRBV12-3/TRBV12-4	TRBJ2-7	NA	CASSLSSQQYF	TGTGCCAGCAGTTTATCGTCCCAGCAGTACTTC
few	TRBV12-3/TRBV12-4	TRBJ1-1	TRBD1	CASSRGQVKGAAFF	TGTGCCAGCAGCAGGGGACAGGTAAAAGGGGCGGCTTTCTTT
NA	TRBV14	TRBJ2-1	NA	CASSQDYSYNEQFF	TGTGCCAGCAGCCAAGACTACTCCTACAATGAGCAGTTCTTC
NA	TRBV5-1	TRBJ2-5	TRBD1	CASNKGQGGLQETQYF	TGCGCCAGCAACAAGGGACAGGGGGGACTCCAAGAGACCCAGTACTTC
many	TRBV5-1	TRBJ2-5	TRBD1	CASSPAGGQQETQYF	TGCGCCAGCAGCCCGGCAGGGGGCCAACAAGAGACCCAGTACTTC
NA	TRBV18	TRBJ2-3	TRBD2	CASSPSASGGADTQYF	TGTGCCAGCTCCCCCTCGGCTAGCGGGGGGGCAGATACGCAGTATTTT
few	TRBV7-2	TRBJ2-1	TRBD2	CASSLSPAGVRNEQFF	TGTGCCAGCAGCTTATCACCAGCGGGAGTAAGGAATGAGCAGTTCTTC
NA	TRBV3-1	TRBJ2-5	NA	CATTPSSLETQYF	TGTGCCACCACCCCCTCTAGCTTAGAGACCCAGTACTTC
many	TRBV3-1	TRBJ1-4	NA	CASSQEGIEKLFF	TGTGCCAGCAGCCAAGAAGGGATTGAAAAACTGTTTTTT
few	TRBV5-6	TRBJ1-1	NA	CASSFPRRPNTEAFF	TGTGCCAGCAGCTTTCCGAGACGGCCAAACACTGAAGCTTTCTTT
NA	TRBV6-1	TRBJ2-7	NA	CASSFQGRPGEQYF	TGTGCCAGCAGTTTCCAGGGTAGGCCCGGCGAGCAGTACTTC
once	TRBV12-3/TRBV12-4	TRBJ2-7	TRBD2	CASIRSGRAPGEQYF	TGTGCCAGCATTCGTAGCGGGAGGGCCCCCGGCGAGCAGTACTTC
NA	TRBV2	TRBJ1-2	NA	CASSEIAEGMGYGYTF	TGTGCCAGCAGTGAAATAGCGGAGGGGATGGGGTATGGCTACACCTTC
NA	TRBV29-1	TRBJ2-7	NA	CSVVGGTRSYEQYF	TGCAGCGTTGTAGGGGGGACAAGGTCCTACGAGCAGTACTTC
NA	TRBV5-5	TRBJ2-1	NA	CASSLSSGSSREQFF	TGTGCCAGCAGCTTGTCTAGTGGCTCGTCTCGTGAGCAGTTCTTC
many	TRBV11-2	TRBJ2-3	TRBD2	CASSFGLAGTDTQYF	TGTGCCAGCAGCTTTGGACTAGCGGGCACAGATACGCAGTATTTT
NA	TRBV10-3	TRBJ2-3	NA	CAISDLDTQYF	TGTGCCATCAGTGATTTAGATACGCAGTATTTT
NA	TRBV27	TRBJ2-5	NA	CASSPRWSAQETQYF	TGTGCCAGCAGCCCCCGGTGGAGCGCCCAAGAGACCCAGTACTTC
few	TRBV15	TRBJ1-5	TRBD1	CATSRVRRDRAHQPQHF	TGTGCCACCAGCAGAGTGCGCCGGGACAGGGCGCACCAGCCCCAGCATTTT
NA	TRBV12-3/TRBV12-4	TRBJ2-4	NA	CASSPTGGRRNIQYF	TGTGCCAGCAGTCCTACCGGGGGCCGGCGGAACATTCAGTACTTC
once	TRBV28	TRBJ2-1	TRBD2	CASRTTSGSDEQFF	TGTGCCAGCAGGACAACTAGCGGGAGTGATGAGCAGTTCTTC
many	TRBV3-1	TRBJ1-1	NA	CASSRTFNTEAFF	TGTGCCAGCAGCCGTACTTTTAACACTGAAGCTTTCTTT
NA	TRBV28	TRBJ1-3	NA	CASRSGQLGYPGNTIYF	TGTGCCAGCAGATCGGGACAACTAGGGTACCCTGGAAACACCATATATTTT
many	TRBV20-1	TRBJ2-1	NA	CSATHTQLYDEQFF	TGCAGTGCTACTCACACGCAACTTTACGATGAGCAGTTCTTC
few	TRBV6-5	TRBJ2-2	NA	CASSYEGTEFGSGELFF	TGTGCCAGCAGTTACGAGGGGACGGAATTCGGGTCCGGGGAGCTGTTTTTT
NA	TRBV27	TRBJ1-1	TRBD1	CASSLSRTGNTEAFF	TGTGCCAGCAGTTTATCCCGGACAGGGAACACTGAAGCTTTCTTT
NA	TRBV27	TRBJ2-1	NA	CASRSRGQQFF	TGTGCCAGCAGGTCCCGGGGCCAGCAGTTCTTC
few	TRBV5-6	TRBJ1-4	TRBD1	CASSLAETGGREKLFF	TGTGCCAGCAGCTTGGCCGAGACAGGGGGCAGAGAAAAACTGTTTTTT
few	TRBV28	TRBJ2-3	TRBD2	CASSLWASGQDTQYF	TGTGCCAGCAGTTTATGGGCTAGCGGACAAGATACGCAGTATTTT
many	TRBV20-1	TRBJ2-1	TRBD2	CSGTSGHNEQFF	TGCAGTGGGACTAGCGGCCACAATGAGCAGTTCTTC
few	TRBV19	TRBJ2-3	TRBD1	CASKAQGALAADTQYF	TGTGCCAGTAAGGCCCAGGGGGCGCTTGCCGCAGATACGCAGTATTTT
many	TRBV18	TRBJ2-3	TRBD1	CASSLQGATQYF	TGTGCCAGCTCACTACAGGGGGCGACGCAGTATTTT
few	TRBV7-9	TRBJ2-1	TRBD1	CASSFRDRVDEQFF	TGTGCCAGCAGCTTCCGGGACAGGGTGGATGAGCAGTTCTTC
NA	TRBV6-2/TRBV6-3	TRBJ1-1	NA	CASNRETGENTEAFF	TGTGCCAGCAATCGGGAGACAGGCGAGAACACTGAAGCTTTCTTT
many	TRBV2	TRBJ1-4	NA	CASRVEVNEKLFF	TGTGCCAGCAGGGTGGAAGTTAATGAAAAACTGTTTTTT
NA	TRBV3-1	TRBJ1-1	NA	CASSQEGRLLEAFF	TGTGCCAGCAGCCAAGAAGGGCGCCTTCTGGAAGCTTTCTTT
NA	TRBV12-3/TRBV12-4	TRBJ2-7	NA	CASSPRGDYEQYF	TGTGCCAGCAGTCCTCGCGGGGACTACGAGCAGTACTTC
NA	TRBV6-1	TRBJ2-1	NA	CASSSYRGVRENEQFF	TGTGCCAGCAGTTCATACAGGGGAGTACGGGAGAATGAGCAGTTCTTC
few	TRBV12-3/TRBV12-4	TRBJ2-4	TRBD2	CASSLTSGAKNIQYF	TGTGCCAGCAGTTTGACTAGCGGAGCCAAAAACATTCAGTACTTC
many	TRBV5-1	TRBJ1-2	TRBD1	CASSLGTGGRRDGYTF	TGCGCCAGCAGCTTGGGGACAGGCGGAAGACGGGATGGCTACACCTTC
few	TRBV5-6	TRBJ2-2	TRBD2	CASSSITSGRAGELFF	TGTGCCAGCAGCTCTATAACTAGCGGGAGGGCCGGGGAGCTGTTTTTT
many	TRBV9	TRBJ2-7	NA	CASSVAGELYEQYF	TGTGCCAGCAGCGTAGCGGGGGAACTGTACGAGCAGTACTTC
few	TRBV28	TRBJ1-2	NA	CASRGQGLGYGYTF	TGTGCCAGCAGGGGTCAGGGTTTGGGCTATGGCTACACCTTC
many	TRBV30	TRBJ1-1	NA	CAWSVRLNTEAFF	TGTGCCTGGAGTGTCAGGTTGAACACTGAAGCTTTCTTT
many	TRBV18	TRBJ1-1	NA	CASSRDRVGTSTEAFF	TGTGCCAGCTCACGCGACCGGGTTGGGACGAGCACTGAAGCTTTCTTT
NA	TRBV6-2/TRBV6-3	TRBJ1-5	NA	CASKDLRVSNQPQHF	TGTGCCAGCAAAGATCTACGGGTCAGCAATCAGCCCCAGCATTTT
many	TRBV3-1	TRBJ2-2	TRBD2	CASSRGGVELFF	TGTGCCAGCAGCCGTGGGGGGGTGGAGCTGTTTTTT
NA	TRBV12-3/TRBV12-4	TRBJ2-4	NA	CAGSRIRGDIQYF	TGTGCCGGCAGCCGCATACGTGGAGACATTCAGTACTTC
many	TRBV11-1	TRBJ2-1	TRBD2	CASSPGLVHEQFF	TGTGCCAGCAGCCCCGGACTAGTTCATGAGCAGTTCTTC
NA	TRBV6-2/TRBV6-3	TRBJ1-1	NA	CASSYERMDTEAFF	TGTGCCAGCAGTTACGAAAGGATGGACACTGAAGCTTTCTTT
NA	TRBV19	TRBJ2-3	TRBD2	CATRLAGSTDTQYF	TGTGCCACCAGACTAGCGGGAAGCACAGATACGCAGTATTTT
NA	TRBV19	TRBJ1-5	TRBD1	CASHRDRGFTSNQPQHF	TGTGCCAGCCATCGGGACAGGGGCTTTACTAGCAATCAGCCCCAGCATTTT
few	TRBV5-6	TRBJ1-5	NA	CASSLWRRANQPQHF	TGTGCCAGCAGCTTGTGGCGTAGAGCCAATCAGCCCCAGCATTTT
NA	TRBV28	TRBJ2-7	NA	CASGSQRGVYEQYF	TGTGCCAGCGGGTCCCAGCGCGGGGTCTACGAGCAGTACTTC
few	TRBV30	TRBJ2-3	TRBD2	CAYQLEMRGGTDTQYF	TGTGCCTACCAGTTGGAGATGCGGGGAGGGACAGATACGCAGTATTTT